A single sample gave rise to the 18 T cell receptor beta chains below, sequenced in a study of blood T cell repertoires in COVID-19 (TCRdb year 2020). The library relied on the immunoSEQ multiplex PCR assay. What TCRdb holds here is the immuneACCESS table cut down to in-frame rearrangements. Part of the clones is not present; checked against another copy, under half of the missing clones reflect an unresolved V gene, and the others are unexplained. Present in this sample are 200,000 or so clones, about 87% of which were seen just once. Of the sample, 2.5% is held by the ten largest clones. Sequenced input: PBMCs or T cells enriched from blood (not recorded which). The receptor set was obtained from a woman aged 40 to 49 with acute COVID-19.

The chain has TRBV14 and TRBJ2-3; 7 bases match TRBD2. V dropped 1 base and J dropped 4; count of bases not matched to a gene: 11. Germline loops: CDR1 SGHDN, CDR2 FVKESK. The CDR3 totals 17 residues. The CDR3 nucleotides are TGTGCCAGCAGCCAAGGGGACGGCGGGGGAGGTGCAGATACGCAGTATTTT. Translation: CASSQGDGGGGADTQYF.

V gene TRBV7-8 combines with J gene TRBJ1-3, with unresolved D. The germline V gene encodes CDR1 SGHVS and CDR2 FQNEAQ. V gave up 5 bases and J gave up 0 bases, with 11 bases separating them. CDR3 size: 15 residues. DNA for the CDR3: TGTGCCAGCAGCCGTTTCACGAGCTCTGGAAACACCATATATTTT. Its translation: CASSRFTSSGNTIYF.

The chain has TRBV5-1 and TRBJ1-1, with 7 bases matching TRBD1. V lost 2 bases, J lost 3 bases, and 7 bases stayed unmatched. The CDR3 loop spans 15 amino acids. CDR1 is SGHRS, CDR2 YFSETQ, per germline. The CDR3 nucleotides read TGCGCCAGCAGCTTCGGGGACAGATCCTACACTGAAGCTTTCTTT. Its protein product is CASSFGDRSYTEAFF.

This clone was counted a single time. The J gene is TRBJ2-7, the V gene TRBV5-1, with 10 nucleotides matching TRBD2. J gave up 3 bases and V 5 bases, and 5 bases lay outside the gene matches. CDR1 and CDR2 from the germline V gene are SGHRS and YFSETQ. The CDR3 runs 14 residues. Written as DNA, the CDR3 is TGCGCCAGCAGGCGGACTAGCGGAAGCTACGAGCAGTACGTC. This sequence encodes CASRRTSGSYEQYV.

The chain employs TRBV7-2 and TRBJ1-1; weak D call: TRBD1 (6 bases). The CDR3 is 12 residues long. CDR1 is SGHTA and CDR2 is FQGNSA in the germline V gene. Trimming removed 0 bases from V and 10 bases from J, with 9 bases in between. The CDR3 bases are TGTGCCAGCAGCTTAGCTACAGGGAGAGCTTTCTTT. Translating it yields CASSLATGRAFF.

The rearrangement links TRBV10-3 to TRBJ2-3; 13 nucleotides line up with TRBD2. CDR1 is ENHRY and CDR2 is SYGVKD in the germline V gene. The CDR3 runs to 14 residues. The trim removed 10 bases at V and 6 bases at J, leaving 7 bases unmatched. CDR3 sequence reads: CATTGLAGSDTQYF. CDR3 bases: TGTGCCACGACGGGACTAGCGGGGTCCGATACGCAGTATTTT.

The chain joins TRBV25-1 to TRBJ2-3; unclear D gene. CDR3 length equals 13 residues. Germline V gene lookup returns CDR1 MGHDK and CDR2 SYGVNS. V was shortened by 1 base and J by 1 base, with 3 bases between the two germline ends. The CDR3 DNA reads TGTGCCAGCAGTGAATTCGGCACAGATACGCAGTATTTT. Amino acids: CASSEFGTDTQYF.

This rearrangement joins TRBV19 to TRBJ2-2; D perhaps matches TRBD2 (5 bases). V lost 8 bases, J lost 6 bases, and 19 bases lay in between. CDR3 length: 15 amino acids. Germline CDR1 LNHDA, CDR2 SQIVND (reference sequence). The CDR3 reads CASHGVTQAAGELFF. CDR3 nucleotide sequence: TGTGCCAGTCACGGGGTCACGCAGGCGGCCGGGGAGCTGTTTTTT.

The V gene is TRBV13, the J gene TRBJ1-2; TRBD1 is a possible D gene (5 bases). Germline CDR1 and CDR2: PRHDT and FYEKMQ (reference sequence). Trimming cost V 5 bases and J 5 bases, with 15 bases left between them. This CDR3 spans 14 amino acids. CDR3 coding DNA: TGTGCCAGCAGCCCCTACGGGGGAGGGTATGGCTACACCTTC. Translated: CASSPYGGGYGYTF. Full variable domain (outside the CDR3, taken from reference TRBV13 and TRBJ1-2): AAGVIQSPRHLIKEKRETATLKCYPIPRHDTVYWYQQGPGQDPQFLISFYEKMQSDKGSIPDRFSAQQFSDYHSELNMSSLELGDSALYFCASSPYGGGYGYTFGSGTRLTVV.

The chain carries TRBV9 and TRBJ1-2, with D unclear. From germline, CDR1 is SGDLS and CDR2 YYNGEE. CDR3 length equals 14 residues. V was clipped by 0 bases and J by 0 bases, with 6 bases between them. The CDR3 DNA reads as TGTGCCAGCAGCGTAGCAGAAACTAACTATGGCTACACCTTC. Encoded protein: CASSVAETNYGYTF.

The chain employs TRBV6-5 and TRBJ2-3, with TRBD2 matching 9 bases. With V trimmed by 6 bases and J by 4 bases, 8 bases remained unmatched. Germline V gene data show CDR1 as MNHEY and CDR2 as SVGAGI. The CDR3 consists of 15 residues. For the CDR3, the DNA is TGTGCCAGCAGGGTAGCGGGAGTGGGAGCAGATACGCAGTATTTT. Encoded protein: CASRVAGVGADTQYF.

V usage is TRBV30 and J usage is TRBJ2-7; D is perhaps TRBD2 (7 bases). CDR1 is GTSNPN, CDR2 SVGIG, per germline (reference sequence). The CDR3 extends over 13 amino acids. V lost 8 bases, J lost 5 bases, and 19 bases lay in between. The chain's CDR3 is CALQKGGTHEQYF. CDR3 nucleotides: TGTGCCCTACAAAAGGGAGGGACACACGAGCAGTACTTC.

The rearrangement links TRBV2 to TRBJ1-5; 7 nucleotides match TRBD1. The CDR3 runs to 15 residues. Germline-derived CDR1 and CDR2 are SNHLY and FYNNEI. V gave up 5 bases and J gave up 3 bases; unmatched junction bases: 7. CDR3 in DNA: TGTGCCAGCAGTAGACCGGGACAGATCAATCAGCCCCAGCATTTT. Residues: CASSRPGQINQPQHF.

A few counts support this clone. The chain links TRBV7-9 to TRBJ1-2; 9 bases fit TRBD1. The trim removed 5 bases at V and 1 base at J, leaving 8 bases unmatched. From germline, CDR1 is SEHNR and CDR2 FQNEAQ (reference sequence). The length of the CDR3 is 16 residues. CDR3 amino acids: CASSPSGTGFNYGYTF. The CDR3 DNA reads as TGTGCCAGCAGCCCCTCCGGGACAGGGTTTAACTATGGCTACACCTTC.

The J gene is TRBJ1-5, the V gene TRBV19; 7 bases map to TRBD1. The CDR3 length is 14 residues. V trimming: 4 bases; J trimming: 9 bases; junction bases outside the gene matches: 9. CDR1 is LNHDA, CDR2 SQIVND, per germline (reference sequence). The CDR3 DNA reads TGTGCCAGTAGTACCCATGGGACAGTCGCGCCCCAGCATTTT. Translating it yields CASSTHGTVAPQHF.

The chain recombines TRBV10-1 with TRBJ2-5; the match to TRBD2 covers 8 bases. The CDR3 has 18 amino acids. Trimming removed 2 bases from V and 3 bases from J; junction bases left unmatched: 14. The germline V gene has CDR1 WNHNN and CDR2 SYGVQD (reference sequence). CDR3 DNA: TGCGCCAGCAGTGAGGGCAGCGGGGGAAGAACTATAAAAGAGACCCAGTACTTC. This translates into CASSEGSGGRTIKETQYF.

The J gene is TRBJ2-1, the V gene TRBV27, with D unresolved. The V end lost 6 bases, the J end lost 6 bases, and 18 bases lay between the germline ends. Germline CDR1 and CDR2: MNHEY and SMNVEV (reference sequence). The CDR3 runs to 15 residues. The CDR3: CASSTSTFSVNEQFF. The CDR3 coding sequence is TGTGCCAGCAGCACGTCTACGTTTTCGGTCAATGAGCAGTTCTTC.

The genes are TRBV19 and TRBJ1-1; 10 nucleotides align to TRBD1. CDR1 is LNHDA and CDR2 is SQIVND in the germline V gene (reference sequence). This CDR3 is 16 amino acids long. The ends lost 3 bases at V and 0 bases at J; junction bases unmatched: 4. The chain's CDR3 is CASSIGQGGMNTEAFF. The CDR3 DNA follows: TGTGCCAGTAGTATCGGACAGGGGGGCATGAACACTGAAGCTTTCTTT.